Listed here are 28 T cell receptor beta chains from one sample, sequenced in a study of regulatory T cells in long-lasting Graves disease. Combining iRepertoire HTBI primers with Arm-PCR of CDR3 regions, the authors built TCR beta libraries. TCRdb independently ran MiXCR on the multiplex PCR reads; one entry per CDR3 protein. This sample has around 500,000 distinct CDR3 sequences, with approximately 13% found just once. The time point is: newly diagnosed GD, antithyroid drugs for less than 3 months. Scientists built the TCR library using RNA that was extracted from PBMCs. These data also formed part of another study, on T cells in Graves' hyperthyroidism and ophthalmopathy.

Sequences were derived from peripheral blood mononuclear cells (PBMCs), sampled at new diagnosis, from a patient treated with antithyroid drugs. The receptors derive from a man aged 25 to 45 with Graves disease.

This clonotype has at least ten counts. This chain links TRBV18 with TRBJ2-7, with TRBD1 matching 9 bases. Losses at the gene ends were 4 bases for V and 5 bases for J; bases not matched to a gene: 0. Germline-derived CDR1 and CDR2 are KGHSH and LQKENI. CDR3 size: 12 residues. CDR3 sequence: CASSRDRDEQYF. The CDR3 bases are TGTGCCAGCTCACGGGACAGGGACGAGCAGTACTTC.

This clonotype was found many times. The chain combines TRBV3-1 with TRBJ2-5, with D possibly matching TRBD1 (6 bases). V lost 4 bases and J lost 4, with 16 bases in between. The CDR3 is made up of 15 amino acids. Germline CDR1 LGHDT, CDR2 YNNKEL (reference sequence). This CDR3 is CASSRLQGSRETQYF. The CDR3 nucleotides are TGTGCCAGCAGCCGGTTACAGGGTTCTCGAGAGACCCAGTACTTC.

J is TRBJ1-4 and V is TRBV19; D perhaps matches TRBD1 (5 bases). Germline V gives CDR1 LNHDA, CDR2 SQIVND (reference sequence). This CDR3 comprises 15 residues. V lost 9 bases and J 8 bases, leaving 22 bases between the germline ends. CDR3 region: CASTIPGTAGEKLFF. The CDR3 DNA sequence: TGTGCCAGCACCATACCCGGGACCGCCGGAGAAAAACTGTTTTTT.

This clonotype has just a few counts. The V gene is TRBV6-1, the J gene TRBJ2-1; no definite D call. The CDR3 runs to 14 residues. Between the trimmed V and J ends, which lost 7 bases and 5 bases, there was a span of 15 bases. Germline values: CDR1 MNHNS, CDR2 SASEGT. The CDR3 nucleotides are TGTGCCAGCAAAGTGGGCGCCCCCCACAATGAGCAGTTCTTC. It specifies CASKVGAPHNEQFF.

This sequence joins TRBV5-1 and TRBJ2-7, with D maybe TRBD1 (6 bases). From germline, CDR1 is SGHRS and CDR2 YFSETQ. The CDR3 consists of 16 residues. V lost 8 bases to trimming and J lost 0 bases, with 21 bases between them. The CDR3 reads CARETLMTGFSYEQYF. In DNA form, the CDR3 reads TGCGCCAGAGAGACCCTAATGACAGGTTTCTCCTACGAGCAGTACTTC.

This clonotype was observed many times. This chain links TRBV6-5 with TRBJ2-7, with D uncertain. The V end was cut by 2 bases, the J end by 0 bases, with 17 bases between. CDR1 and CDR2 from the germline V gene are MNHEY and SVGAGI. CDR3 length: 17 amino acids. In nucleotides, the CDR3 is TGTGCCAGCAGTTACGGTCTCAGACCCCTTAGCTCCTACGAGCAGTACTTC. This sequence encodes CASSYGLRPLSSYEQYF.

To note about this clonotype: A much larger clone differs by one base, so this may be a read error. The conserved closing phenylalanine or tryptophan is absent in this CDR3, likely reflecting a read error. The chain uses TRBV7-9 and TRBJ2-5; D is unclear. CDR1 is SEHNR, CDR2 FQNEAQ, per germline (reference sequence). The CDR3 loop spans 12 amino acids. V dropped 4 bases and J dropped 2 bases, with 5 bases sitting between them. In DNA form, the CDR3 reads TGTGCCAGCAGCTCACGACAAGAGACCCAGTACCTC. Protein product: CASSSRQETQYL.

This clonotype was seen ten or more times. The chain employs TRBV12-3 or TRBV12-4 and TRBJ2-2; D is uncertain. Trimming shortened V by 2 bases and J by 6 bases, and 7 bases separated the two germline ends. The CDR3 covers 13 residues. CDR3 nucleotide sequence: TGTGCCAGCAGTTTATCAGGCCCCGGGGAGCTGTTTTTT. Its translation: CASSLSGPGELFF.

The V and J genes are TRBV18 and TRBJ1-3; D is unresolved. CDR1 is KGHSH, CDR2 LQKENI, per germline. V shed 2 bases and J shed 3 bases, with 17 bases lying between them. This CDR3 contains 17 residues. CDR3 bases: TGTGCCAGCTCACCAGCTTGGCAGGTCCTACATGGAAACACCATATATTTT. It codes for CASSPAWQVLHGNTIYF.

J is TRBJ2-7 and V is TRBV19; D not certain. Germline V gene sequence: CDR1 LNHDA, CDR2 SQIVND (reference sequence). The CDR3 has 11 amino acids. The V end was cut by 8 bases, the J end by 2 bases, with 7 bases between. The CDR3 bases are TGTGCCAGTGGGGTCCCCTACGAGCAGTACTTC. It is translated as CASGVPYEQYF.

V is TRBV5-1 and J is TRBJ1-5; D is undetermined. The CDR3 has 15 amino acids. V lost 7 bases and J 3 bases, leaving 17 bases between the germline ends. The germline CDR1 and CDR2 sequences are SGHRS and YFSETQ. CDR3 amino acids: CASGSSPGDNQPQHF. The CDR3 region has the DNA TGCGCCAGCGGCTCGTCCCCCGGGGACAATCAGCCCCAGCATTTT. The full variable domain, completed using reference TRBV5-1 and TRBJ1-5, is KAGVTQTPRYLIKTRGQQVTLSCSPISGHRSVSWYQQTPGQGLQFLFEYFSETQRNKGNFPGRFSGRQFSNSRSEMNVSTLELGDSALYLCASGSSPGDNQPQHFGDGTRLSIL.

This clonotype turned up a few times. The chain recombines TRBV7-9 with TRBJ1-1, with 7 bases identical to TRBD1. The CDR3 is made up of 17 amino acids. J lost 4 bases, V lost 5 bases, and 16 bases had no gene match. Germline V gives CDR1 SEHNR, CDR2 FQNEAQ (reference sequence). CDR3 nucleotide sequence: TGTGCCAGCAGCCCAGGGGGGGCGAGGGATTGGAGCACTGAAGCTTTCTTT. Its translation is CASSPGGARDWSTEAFF.

Here the CDR3 DNA reads TGCAGCGGCGAGGCCACAGGGGTTTTCTTC. Encoded protein: CSGEATGVFF. The chain joins TRBV29-1 to TRBJ2-1; 7 positions agree with TRBD1. Germline V gene data show CDR1 as SQVTM and CDR2 as ANQGSEA. This CDR3 region has 10 residues. The junction had 10 bases not matched to a gene; V was cut back by 7 bases and J by 16 bases.

In its sample, this clonotype was seen a few times. The rearrangement joins TRBV24-1 to TRBJ2-1; 7 nucleotides agree with TRBD2. In germline, CDR1 is KGHDR, CDR2 SFDVKD. The CDR3 runs 14 residues. J gave up 2 bases and V 3 bases, and 0 bases lay outside the gene matches. This chain's CDR3 is CATSDGRAYNEQFF. The CDR3 coding sequence is TGTGCCACCAGTGATGGGAGGGCCTACAATGAGCAGTTCTTC.

The chain combines TRBV12-3 or TRBV12-4 with TRBJ2-1; D is perhaps TRBD2 (5 bases). There are 15 residues in the CDR3. The ends were cut back, 6 bases at V and 4 bases at J, with 16 bases in the middle. As DNA, the CDR3 is TGTGCCAGCAGCCATCTGGCGGGTATGTACAATGAGCAGTTCTTC. Translating gives CASSHLAGMYNEQFF.

This clonotype appeared many times. This chain connects TRBV12-3 or TRBV12-4 to TRBJ1-3, with unresolved D. The CDR3 loop spans 13 amino acids. V was clipped by 5 bases and J by 4 bases, with 9 bases between them. The CDR3 protein is CASSPRIGNTIYF. As DNA, the CDR3 is TGTGCCAGCAGTCCCAGGATCGGAAACACCATATATTTT.

In this sample, this clonotype turned up many times. V gene TRBV5-1 combines with J gene TRBJ2-7; TRBD1 might be the D (5 bases). V was clipped by 3 bases and J by 0 bases, with 10 bases between them. The CDR3 length is 14 residues. CDR1 is SGHRS and CDR2 is YFSETQ in the germline V gene. CDR3 in amino acids: CASSSRTSSYEQYF. In nucleotides, the CDR3 is TGCGCCAGCAGCTCGAGGACAAGCTCCTACGAGCAGTACTTC.

The chain is built from TRBV4-1 and TRBJ2-1; 7 bases fit TRBD1. CDR1 and CDR2 (germline): MGHRA, YSYEKL. V lost 4 bases and J lost 0; bases outside the gene matches: 6. The CDR3 is made up of 16 amino acids. The CDR3 sequence: CASSPGTESSYNEQFF. CDR3 coding DNA: TGCGCCAGCAGCCCCGGGACAGAGAGCTCCTACAATGAGCAGTTCTTC.

In regard to this clonotype: Being one base from a much bigger clone, this may be a read error. The chain employs TRBV29-1 and TRBJ1-5; D call uncertain. V dropped 4 bases and J dropped 7 bases, with 14 bases sitting between them. The germline gives CDR1 SQVTM, CDR2 ANQGSEA. CDR3 length: 13 residues. The CDR3 is CSVVSPVWQPQHF. The CDR3 bases are TGCAGCGTTGTTTCCCCAGTTTGGCAGCCCCAGCATTTT.

This chain joins TRBV20-1 and TRBJ2-1; D gene unclear. V was cut by 0 bases and J by 6 bases, with 6 bases left in between. CDR1 is DFQATT, CDR2 SNEGSKA, per germline (reference sequence). The CDR3 totals 12 residues. CDR3 in amino acids: CSARDLPNEQFF. The DNA for the CDR3 is TGCAGTGCTAGAGATCTGCCCAATGAGCAGTTCTTC.

This clonotype was detected many times. This chain uses TRBV5-1 with TRBJ2-1; TRBD2 is a possible D gene (6 bases). The germline V and J ends were trimmed by 1 base and 8 bases, with 16 bases remaining between them. CDR1 is SGHRS and CDR2 is YFSETQ in the germline V gene. The CDR3 has 15 amino acids. The CDR3, as DNA: TGCGCCAGCAGCTTGCGGCGGGGTGGAGAGGATGAGCAGTTCTTC. Translated, it gives CASSLRRGGEDEQFF.

With respect to this clonotype: A far larger clone is one nucleotide away, so this likely arose from a read error. The V gene is TRBV2, the J gene TRBJ1-2, with 8 positions matching TRBD1. After removal of 5 bases from V and 3 bases from J, the junction contained 8 bases not matched to a gene. Germline CDR1 is SNHLY and CDR2 is FYNNEI. This CDR3 has 15 residues. CDR3 sequence (DNA): TGTGCCAGCAGTTCAGGCAGGGGGCCCCACTATGGCTACACCTTC. It encodes CASSSGRGPHYGYTF.

Many counts were recorded for this clonotype. This chain connects TRBV19 to TRBJ2-7; the match to TRBD2 covers 10 bases. The germline V gene encodes CDR1 LNHDA and CDR2 SQIVND (reference sequence). V was pared by 5 bases and J by 4 bases, with 8 bases of the junction left unmatched. The CDR3 runs to 15 residues. The CDR3 DNA sequence: TGTGCCAGTAGTCCTAGCGGGAGCCCTCAATACGAGCAGTACTTC. This encodes CASSPSGSPQYEQYF.

The rearrangement uses TRBV2 and TRBJ1-2, with 7 bases that match TRBD1. There are 16 residues in the CDR3. V was clipped by 6 bases and J by 8 bases; unmatched bases: 18. Germline assignment: CDR1 SNHLY and CDR2 FYNNEI. The CDR3 is CASSSQTGRGIAGYTF. The CDR3, as DNA: TGTGCCAGCAGCTCTCAGACAGGGCGAGGTATAGCGGGCTACACCTTC.

There are many counts of this clonotype. The rearrangement joins TRBV5-1 to TRBJ2-5; TRBD1 might be the D (6 bases). Germline V gives CDR1 SGHRS, CDR2 YFSETQ. The ends were cut back, 4 bases at V and 2 bases at J, with 9 bases in the middle. This CDR3 has 13 amino acids. The CDR3 sequence: CASSMTGQETQYF. The CDR3 nucleotides are TGCGCCAGCAGCATGACAGGACAAGAGACCCAGTACTTC.

This clonotype was picked up many times. This chain connects TRBV7-9 to TRBJ2-7; D possibly uses TRBD1 or TRBD2 (7 bases each). The CDR3 is 13 residues long. CDR1 SEHNR and CDR2 FQNEAQ come from the germline V gene (reference sequence). V lost 8 bases to trimming and J lost 3 bases, with 14 bases between them. The CDR3 sequence is CASGRDSNYEQYF. The CDR3 bases are TGTGCCAGCGGGAGGGACAGCAACTACGAGCAGTACTTC.

This clonotype was recorded at least ten times. The chain joins TRBV6-1 to TRBJ1-1; D is undetermined. Between the trimmed V and J ends, which lost 4 bases and 5 bases, there was a span of 14 bases. Germline CDR1 MNHNS, CDR2 SASEGT. The CDR3 covers 14 residues. CDR3 residues: CASSGRGGRTEAFF. Here the CDR3 DNA reads TGTGCCAGCAGTGGCCGAGGCGGGAGGACTGAAGCTTTCTTT.

The chain links TRBV29-1 to TRBJ1-1; D uncertain. Trimming took off 7 bases at V and 1 base at J, with 13 bases between the two ends. The germline CDR1 and CDR2 sequences are SQVTM and ANQGSEA. The CDR3 spans 13 residues. The CDR3: CSAYLGSNTEAFF. The DNA of the CDR3 is TGCAGCGCCTATTTAGGTTCGAACACTGAAGCTTTCTTT.